Described below is a single TCR beta chain sequence and its context. It has no known antigen specificity. Per-nucleotide qualities are absent, and no much larger clonotype sits a single base away. The sample is drawn from a study of T-cell reconstitution after alpha-beta-depleted transplantation in children listed by TCRdb under 2016. Turning to the overall study: Using TCR repertoire profiling, the study followed T-cell immune reconstitution in a quantitative way in children after TCRalphabeta/CD19-depleted allogeneic hematopoietic cell transplantation. Broad study findings and their caveats: In some patients, the high TCRbeta diversity seen at day 60 was put down to recipient T cells and intrathymic progenitors that had survived conditioning. Hyperexpanded clone frequencies declined over subsequent months; after one year, T-cell counts and TCRbeta diversity were mostly attributed to newly produced T cells. Apparently early alphabetaT-cell count recovery about two months after transplant reportedly relied on only several hundred rapidly expanded clones derived from non-depleted graft cells.

The sample's treatment or condition, from its label and the paper: allogeneic hematopoietic cell transplantation with graft depleted of TCRalphabeta T cells and CD19 B cells. The transplant recipients were children given TCRalphabeta/CD19-depleted allogeneic hematopoietic cell grafts. Clipping removes 7 bases from V and 1 base from J, with 8 as the unmatched junction base count. From a lookup of the germline V gene, CDR1 and CDR2 are SGHRS and YFSETQ. The CDR3 measures 16 amino acids from cysteine to phenylalanine. Left in the record is the CDR3 DNA by itself, 48 bases read in frame from the first base. The library was obtained by PCR. The sequencing machine was an Illumina HiSeq 2500. Molecular barcoding was employed in the preparation of TCR libraries, with unique molecular identifiers being used to normalize TCRbeta repertoire quantification. TCRdb ran its own pipeline on the public reads, namely fastp trimming at Q25 and MiXCR clone calling, and kept in-frame beta chains. Each record represents a unique CDR3 protein, reported with the most common genes and DNA among its rows. This sample holds a few hundred thousand distinct CDR3 sequences; approximately 30% were observed only once. Clones ranked in the top ten supply approximately 33% of the sample.

The chain uses TRBV5-1 and TRBJ2-3; 11 central bases correspond to TRBD2. The specimen comprised PBMCs, sampled before TCRalphabeta/CD19-depleted stem cell transplant. The clonotype comes from a boy younger than two with Wiskott-Aldrich syndrome, due to receive a stem cell transplant. The CDR3 amino acid sequence is: CASYSGRAHRTDTQYF. The bases read TGCGCCAGCTATAGCGGGAGGGCCCACCGCACAGATACGCAGTATTTT. Joined to the reference TRBV5-1 and TRBJ2-3 proteins, this CDR3 gives the full variable domain: KAGVTQTPRYLIKTRGQQVTLSCSPISGHRSVSWYQQTPGQGLQFLFEYFSETQRNKGNFPGRFSGRQFSNSRSEMNVSTLELGDSALYLCASYSGRAHRTDTQYFGPGTRLTVL.